The 24 T cell receptor beta chains below come from one sample, sequenced in a study of cytomegalovirus exposure and HLA in healthy donors listed by TCRdb under 2017. Library construction relied on the immunoSEQ multiplex PCR assay. The multiplex PCR relied on a mix of 60 forward primers for TCR Vbeta segments and 13 reverse primers for TCR Jbeta segments. In its TCRdb copy, this immuneACCESS table keeps in-frame sequences only and misses some clones. Where compared with another copy, unresolved V genes explain less than half of these, and the others have no known cause. For this sample there are just over 25,000 clones; approximately 70% appear just once. The top ten clones comprise 4% to 5.5% of the sample. The sequenced sample consisted of PBMCs. Receptor source: a woman between 45 and 60 years old in good health and CMV-seronegative.

The chain couples TRBV28 to TRBJ1-5; 9 bases match TRBD1. In germline, CDR1 is MDHEN, CDR2 SYDVKM. CDR3 length equals 13 residues. J gave up 2 bases and V 8 bases, and 1 base lay outside the gene matches. The CDR3 is CASRTGGNQPQHF. The CDR3 DNA is TGTGCCAGCCGGACAGGGGGCAATCAGCCCCAGCATTTT.

The V gene is TRBV28, the J gene TRBJ2-5, with a possible D match to TRBD2 (5 bases). V was shortened by 3 bases and J by 5 bases, with 7 bases between the two germline ends. CDR1 is MDHEN, CDR2 SYDVKM, per germline. The CDR3 sequence is 12 residues long. CDR3 sequence reads: CASSLRGETQYF. Here the CDR3 DNA reads TGTGCCAGCAGTTTGAGAGGGGAGACCCAGTACTTC.

The genes are TRBV7-3 and TRBJ1-1, with D maybe TRBD1 (5 bases). From germline, CDR1 is SGHTA and CDR2 FQGTGA. Between the trimmed V and J ends, which lost 2 bases and 4 bases, there was a span of 8 bases. CDR3 length equals 13 residues. The CDR3 region is CASSLYRGTEAFF. For the CDR3, the DNA is TGTGCCAGCAGCTTATATAGGGGCACTGAAGCTTTCTTT.

This CDR3 is CASSAGLLSSGNTIYF. The CDR3 DNA reads as TGTGCCAGCAGCGCGGGACTGCTTAGCTCTGGAAACACCATATATTTT. The chain recombines TRBV5-4 with TRBJ1-3, with D perhaps matching TRBD1 (5 bases). Germline lookup yields CDR1 SGHNT and CDR2 YYREEE (reference sequence). The CDR3 contains 16 residues. Between the trimmed V and J ends, which lost 4 bases and 0 bases, there was a span of 14 bases.

The sample holds a few counts of this clone. V and J are TRBV19 and TRBJ1-5, with 9 positions matching TRBD1. Germline V gives CDR1 LNHDA, CDR2 SQIVND (reference sequence). The V and J ends lost 6 bases and 6 bases, in that order; junction bases with no gene match: 6. This CDR3 spans 14 amino acids. This CDR3 reads CASSHRDRVQPQHF. The CDR3 DNA follows: TGTGCCAGTAGCCACCGGGACAGGGTTCAGCCCCAGCATTTT.

The chain uses TRBV27 and TRBJ1-2; no reliable D call. The CDR3 consists of 14 residues. V shed 2 bases and J shed 4 bases, with 11 bases lying between them. The germline CDR1 and CDR2 sequences are MNHEY and SMNVEV (reference sequence). The DNA for the CDR3 is TGTGCCAGCAGTTTAGGCGGCGCCGTCTATGGCTACACCTTC. This sequence encodes CASSLGGAVYGYTF.

The chain combines TRBV29-1 with TRBJ1-3; a weak D match, TRBD1 (5 bases). Between the trimmed V and J ends, which lost 6 bases and 8 bases, there was a span of 14 bases. CDR3 length equals 12 residues. Germline CDR1 SQVTM, CDR2 ANQGSEA. The CDR3: CSVRRDLDTIYF. CDR3 in DNA: TGCAGCGTCCGACGGGACTTAGACACCATATATTTT. Combining the CDR3 with reference TRBV29-1 and TRBJ1-3 gives the whole variable domain SAVISQKPSRDICQRGTSLTIQCQVDSQVTMMFWYRQQPGQSLTLIATANQGSEATYESGFVIDKFPISRPNLTFSTLTVSNMSPEDSSIYLCSVRRDLDTIYFGEGSWLTVV.

This clone was seen more than once but under ten times. This sequence joins TRBV7-3 and TRBJ2-1, with D possibly being TRBD1 (6 bases). This CDR3 has 13 residues. Germline V gene sequence: CDR1 SGHTA, CDR2 FQGTGA. Trimming removed 6 bases at V and 6 bases at J, with 12 bases between. DNA for the CDR3: TGTGCCAGCAGGGCGTCAGGGGCCAATGAGCAGTTCTTC. Its protein product is CASRASGANEQFF.

This clone was detected only once. CDR3 amino acids: CASSVELLAGELFF. CDR3 in DNA: TGTGCCAGCAGTGTAGAGCTACTAGCCGGGGAGCTGTTTTTT. The chain uses TRBV7-2 and TRBJ2-2, with D tentatively TRBD2 (5 bases). The CDR3 totals 14 residues. Looked up from germline, CDR1 is SGHTA and CDR2 is FQGNSA. The germline V and J ends were trimmed by 6 bases and 6 bases, with 14 bases remaining between them.

The V and J genes are TRBV6-6 and TRBJ1-2; D gene unclear. Germline V lookup: CDR1 MNHNY, CDR2 SVGAGI (reference sequence). The CDR3 totals 14 residues. Trimming left V 0 bases short and J 6 bases short, with 11 bases between. The CDR3 DNA is TGTGCCAGCAGTTACTCGGGAGGGCGTGATGGCTACACCTTC. Its translation is CASSYSGGRDGYTF.

This clone appeared a few times. The chain uses TRBV14 and TRBJ2-7; 9 bases line up with TRBD2. Per germline, CDR1 SGHDN and CDR2 FVKESK. The CDR3 runs 15 residues. After removal of 4 bases from V and 2 bases from J, the junction contained 6 bases not matched to a gene. As DNA, the CDR3 is TGTGCCAGCAGCCCCCTAGCGGGGACGGCCTACGAGCAGTACTTC. Amino acids: CASSPLAGTAYEQYF.

This clone was recorded a few times. The V and J genes are TRBV5-1 and TRBJ1-1; D unclear. Trimming removed 0 bases from V and 7 bases from J, with 7 bases in between. This CDR3 contains 12 residues. CDR1 is SGHRS and CDR2 is YFSETQ in the germline V gene. The CDR3 loop reads CASSLEVGEAFF. The DNA for the CDR3 is TGCGCCAGCAGCTTGGAAGTCGGTGAAGCTTTCTTT.

A few counts support this clone. This rearrangement joins TRBV6-1 to TRBJ1-2; the D is unclear. There are 13 residues in the CDR3. Germline CDR1 MNHNS, CDR2 SASEGT. V was trimmed by 6 bases and J by 4 bases, leaving 12 bases between them. In DNA form, the CDR3 reads TGTGCCAGCAGAACCGACGGACTCTATGGCTACACCTTC. It specifies CASRTDGLYGYTF.

The chain couples TRBV28 to TRBJ2-1; 7 nucleotides match TRBD2. CDR3 size: 16 residues. After removal of 5 bases from V and 8 bases from J, the junction contained 15 bases not matched to a gene. Germline CDR1 and CDR2: MDHEN and SYDVKM. CDR3 residues: CASSLALAARGDEQFF. CDR3 coding DNA: TGTGCCAGCAGTCTTGCGCTAGCGGCCCGAGGAGATGAGCAGTTCTTC.

This clone was recorded a few times. The V gene is TRBV6-5, the J gene TRBJ2-3, with no clear D. V was cut by 2 bases and J by 3 bases, with 9 bases left in between. The CDR3 has 14 residues. Germline V gene data show CDR1 as MNHEY and CDR2 as SVGAGI. DNA for the CDR3: TGTGCCAGCAGTTACCTTACGAGGACAGATACGCAGTATTTT. Its protein product is CASSYLTRTDTQYF.

The rearrangement links TRBV29-1 to TRBJ2-2, with D unresolved. Germline V gene data show CDR1 as SQVTM and CDR2 as ANQGSEA. The CDR3 is 11 amino acids. Trimming took off 4 bases at V and 3 bases at J, with 3 bases between the two ends. CDR3 residues: CSVADTGELFF. CDR3 nucleotide sequence: TGCAGCGTTGCCGACACCGGGGAGCTGTTTTTT.

This clone was seen a single time. The chain joins TRBV5-4 to TRBJ1-5, with D perhaps TRBD1 (5 bases). The CDR3 loop spans 13 amino acids. V lost 0 bases to trimming and J lost 6 bases, with 7 bases between them. Germline V gene sequence: CDR1 SGHNT, CDR2 YYREEE (reference sequence). The CDR3 loop reads CASSLAGGQPQHF. In DNA form, the CDR3 reads TGTGCCAGCAGCTTGGCGGGGGGTCAGCCCCAGCATTTT.

V usage is TRBV9 and J usage is TRBJ1-1; maybe TRBD1 (6 bases). V lost 4 bases, J lost 1 base, and 14 bases lay in between. Per germline, CDR1 SGDLS and CDR2 YYNGEE. CDR3 length: 15 amino acids. The CDR3 nucleotides read TGTGCCAGCAGCCTAGAGCCGGACAGGAACACTGAAGCTTTCTTT. Translated, it gives CASSLEPDRNTEAFF.

This chain connects TRBV2 to TRBJ1-6, with unresolved D. Trimming removed 4 bases at V and 8 bases at J, with 9 bases between. Germline V gene sequence: CDR1 SNHLY, CDR2 FYNNEI. This CDR3 is 13 amino acids long. CDR3 protein: CASSGQVDSPLHF. CDR3 DNA: TGTGCCAGCAGTGGTCAGGTCGATTCACCCCTCCACTTT.

The chain has TRBV6-5 and TRBJ1-6; no clear D. CDR1 and CDR2 from the germline V gene are MNHEY and SVGAGI. The CDR3 is 13 amino acids. V was cut by 5 bases and J by 7 bases, with 9 bases left in between. For the CDR3, the DNA is TGTGCCAGCAGTCGTCTTATGAATTCACCCCTCCACTTT. Amino acid sequence: CASSRLMNSPLHF.

The rearrangement links TRBV5-6 to TRBJ1-5; D remains unclear. The V gene lost 3 bases and the J gene lost 0 bases, with 4 bases spanning the gap. The length of the CDR3 is 13 residues. Germline V gene data show CDR1 as SGHDT and CDR2 as YYEEEE. The CDR3 DNA reads as TGTGCCAGCAGCTGGGCTAGCAATCAGCCCCAGCATTTT. This encodes CASSWASNQPQHF.

The J gene is TRBJ1-5, the V gene TRBV29-1, with TRBD1 as a possible D gene (5 bases). V dropped 5 bases and J dropped 0 bases, with 11 bases sitting between them. CDR3 length equals 14 residues. Germline CDR1 and CDR2: SQVTM and ANQGSEA. The CDR3 nucleotides are TGCAGCGTTACCCAGGGCTTTAGCAATCAGCCCCAGCATTTT. It codes for CSVTQGFSNQPQHF.

The chain couples TRBV6-5 to TRBJ2-1, with D maybe TRBD2 (5 bases). The germline V and J ends were trimmed by 6 bases and 9 bases, with 15 bases remaining between them. Germline values: CDR1 MNHEY, CDR2 SVGAGI. CDR3 length equals 13 residues. The CDR3 region is CASSSTSWFEQFF. The DNA of the CDR3 is TGTGCCAGCAGCTCAACTAGTTGGTTTGAGCAGTTCTTC.

The chain is built from TRBV7-2 and TRBJ2-1; a weak D match, TRBD2 (5 bases). This CDR3 is 15 amino acids long. V lost 5 bases and J 0 bases, leaving 11 bases between the germline ends. Germline V gene lookup returns CDR1 SGHTA and CDR2 FQGNSA. In DNA form, the CDR3 reads TGTGCCAGCAGCGCCCCGGGGAGCTCCTACAATGAGCAGTTCTTC. Protein product: CASSAPGSSYNEQFF.